This note documents a single T cell receptor beta chain sequence. Its antigen is unidentified. It was focal radiation plus CTLA-4 blockade with ipilimumab that patients with chemo-refractory metastatic non-small-cell lung cancer received. The CDR3 is 17 residues long. Per germline, CDR1 KGHSH and CDR2 LQKENI. V was shortened by 3 bases and J by 6 bases, with 23 bases between the two germline ends. The entry originates in a study of radiotherapy plus CTLA-4 blockade in lung cancer. Overall study results and limits: Among reported predictors of response, early blood T cell clone dynamics with interferon-beta performed best. Clones derived from tumor TCRs expanded in blood after radiotherapy plus ipilimumab.

Method: immunoSEQ multiplex PCR; TCRdb's copy keeps in-frame clones and lacks some. The table has 81,000 or so clones, around nine tenths seen once. Source: peripheral blood, taken from a patient treated with radiotherapy plus ipilimumab. The TCR was taken from a human donor with non-small cell lung cancer who had stable disease on radiotherapy plus ipilimumab. The rearrangement joins TRBV18 to TRBJ1-2, with a tentative D call TRBD1 (6 bases). The CDR3 here is CASSPAGGAGVTHGYTF. The DNA of the CDR3 is TGTGCCAGCTCACCGGCCGGGGGCGCGGGTGTCACCCATGGCTACACCTTC.